Described below is a single T cell receptor beta chain sequence and its context. A modified ARM-PCR protocol with three rounds of nested PCR amplified TCRbeta. MiXCR was run by TCRdb on the multiplex PCR reads, yielding one entry per CDR3 protein. The table has about 200,000 distinct CDR3 sequences, less than 80% seen once. The template was RNA from unsorted bulk tissue. V lost 6 bases and J lost 5, with 16 bases in between. Germline loops: CDR1 MNHNS, CDR2 SASEGT. CDR3 length: 15 amino acids. The data belong to a study of tumor and adjacent non-tumor tissue in lung cancer. The source is a man in his sixties with non-small cell lung cancer. The sample taken for sequencing was lung tumor tissue. V is TRBV6-1 and J is TRBJ1-4, with D unresolved. CDR3 sequence: CASRLLSEINEKLFF. The CDR3 nucleotides are TGTGCCAGCAGGCTTTTGTCAGAGATAAATGAAAAACTGTTTTTT.